One sample yielded the 8 T cell receptor beta chains listed below, sequenced in a study of human T cells and chemical hapten exposure (dated by TCRdb to 2020 to 2022). Library generation was performed with RACE. The sequencer was a NextSeq 500. The public reads were reprocessed in TCRdb via fastp at Q25 and MiXCR, keeping in-frame beta chains. CDR3 protein duplicates are merged, each entry listing the most common genes and DNA. This sample has 250,000 or so distinct CDR3 sequences in its table, and around 9.3% of those were observed once. The ten largest account for approximately 2.2% of the sample. In the paper's terms, the time point label means: pre-sensitization, week 0. In light of the paper, this sample's treatment or condition label describes: therapeutic diphenylcyclopropenone sensitization with weekly scalp DPC. Sequencing used whole blood, obtained in connection with sensitization to the hapten diphenylcyclopropenone (DPC). The receptor source for this set is a woman in her thirties or forties with alopecia areata. Some clones in this sample may be carry-over from other donors' samples.

This sequence joins TRBV5-1 and TRBJ2-1, with unresolved D. V lost 4 bases, J lost 0 bases, and 8 bases lay in between. CDR1 SGHRS and CDR2 YFSETQ come from the germline V gene. The CDR3 consists of 14 residues. The CDR3 region is CASSLQHSYNEQFF. CDR3 sequence (DNA): TGCGCCAGCAGCCTTCAGCACTCCTACAATGAGCAGTTCTTC.

This clonotype was seen many times. This chain links TRBV18 with TRBJ1-1; 9 bases fit TRBD1. CDR3 length: 17 residues. Per the germline V gene, CDR1 is KGHSH and CDR2 is LQKENI. V lost 2 bases to trimming and J lost 4 bases; unmatched junction nucleotides: 11. DNA of the CDR3: TGTGCCAGCTCACCAGACAGGGGGGCATTGGGGAGCACTGAAGCTTTCTTT. It encodes CASSPDRGALGSTEAFF.

This chain connects TRBV15 to TRBJ1-2; the match to TRBD1 covers 7 bases. Germline CDR1 LNHNV, CDR2 YYDKDF (reference sequence). The V and J ends lost 5 bases and 5 bases, in that order; junction bases with no gene match: 11. CDR3 length: 15 residues. CDR3 sequence (DNA): TGTGCCACCAGCCCTAGGGGACAGCTCCTGTATGGCTACACCTTC. It codes for CATSPRGQLLYGYTF.

This chain connects TRBV4-1 to TRBJ1-1; TRBD1 is a possible D gene (5 bases). Trimming removed 0 bases from V and 4 bases from J, with 18 bases in between. CDR1 and CDR2 from the germline V gene are MGHRA and YSYEKL. The CDR3 runs to 17 residues. CDR3: CASSQDSGALAVTEAFF. In DNA, the CDR3 is TGCGCCAGCAGCCAAGATTCCGGGGCCCTAGCCGTCACTGAAGCTTTCTTT.

This clonotype was counted only a few times. V usage is TRBV12-3 or TRBV12-4 and J usage is TRBJ2-3; D tentatively fits TRBD1 or TRBD2 (5 bases each). The germline V and J ends were trimmed by 3 bases and 4 bases, with 11 bases remaining between them. The CDR3 loop spans 14 amino acids. For the CDR3, the DNA is TGTGCCAGCAGTTTTGGGGGAAGGGCAGATACGCAGTATTTT. This translates into CASSFGGRADTQYF.

A note on this clonotype: One junction end disagrees with the germline gene, perhaps due to a read error. This chain uses TRBV9 with TRBJ2-3; TRBD2 matches 7 bases. This CDR3 contains 15 residues. Per the germline V gene, CDR1 is SGDLS and CDR2 is YYNGEE. The CDR3 loop is CASSAGAGRGDTHYF. Written as DNA, the CDR3 is TGTGCCAGCAGCGCCGGAGCGGGAAGGGGAGATACGCACTATTTT.

The rearrangement uses TRBV12-3 or TRBV12-4 and TRBJ2-6, with a weak D call TRBD1 (6 bases). This CDR3 spans 17 amino acids. Trimming pared 6 bases from V and 0 bases from J, leaving 15 bases between. The CDR3 bases are TGTGCCAGCAGCCGAACAGGGCTGCTCTCTGGGGCCAACGTCCTGACTTTC. Amino acid sequence: CASSRTGLLSGANVLTF.

A few counts support this clonotype. The rearrangement joins TRBV5-1 to TRBJ2-3; maybe TRBD1 (5 bases). Germline V gene sequence: CDR1 SGHRS, CDR2 YFSETQ. Trimming removed 9 bases at V and 0 bases at J, with 14 bases between. This CDR3 has 14 amino acids. This chain's CDR3 is CATQLGASTDTQYF. CDR3 sequence (DNA): TGCGCCACCCAATTAGGGGCTAGCACAGATACGCAGTATTTT.